The present T cell receptor beta chain was sequenced within a study of blood T cells in healthy people across ages. Study-level results: It was not possible, with unsorted PBMCs, to conclusively compare naive and antigen-experienced cells.

Between the trimmed V and J ends, which lost 0 bases and 5 bases, there was a span of 26 bases. The V gene's germline CDR1 is MNHEY and CDR2 SVGAGI. This CDR3 has 20 amino acids. Healthy Caucasian individuals from Russia aged about 6 to 90 served as donors. With regard to this clonotype: Antigen unknown.

Sample-barcoded 5' priming and a J-beta primer mix drove a second PCR of roughly 7 to 11 cycles. Every cDNA molecule bore a tag from a template-switch adaptor containing 12 random nucleotides. Via MiXCR, TCRdb re-called the 5' RACE reads, giving one row per CDR3 protein. This table holds 600,000 to 850,000 distinct CDR3 sequences, roughly 47% found once. The chain combines TRBV6-5 with TRBJ2-1, with D uncertain. The clonotype originates from an older woman in good health. Sequencing input: blood. The DNA for the CDR3 is TGTGCCAGCAGTTACTCGTTTAAGCCCCCACAAGGGTTGGTAAACAATGAGCAGTTCTTC. Translation gives CASSYSFKPPQGLVNNEQFF.